This TCR beta chain was obtained from a study of T cell therapy after organ transplantation. The study, taken as a whole, reports: Few nonresponder expansions may reflect low coverage from poor CD8+ yield.

CDR3 length equals 16 residues. Trimming took 6 bases from V and 0 from J; bases not matched to a gene: 4. Per germline, CDR1 SNHLY and CDR2 FYNNEI. Clones were read by immunoSEQ multiplex PCR, and TCRdb kept only the in-frame ones, dropping some. Of some 48,000 clones listed, approximately 94% are singletons. Worth noting for this clone: Antigen specificity is unknown.

The sequence came from a human patient who had received a solid organ transplant and had CMV disease. The starting material was CD8+ T cells from blood, obtained before autologous CMV-specific T cell therapy. This sequence joins TRBV2 and TRBJ2-5, with 13 positions matching TRBD2. This chain's CDR3 is CASRRTSGGYQETQYF. CDR3 DNA sequence: TGTGCCAGCAGGAGGACTAGCGGGGGTTACCAAGAGACCCAGTACTTC.